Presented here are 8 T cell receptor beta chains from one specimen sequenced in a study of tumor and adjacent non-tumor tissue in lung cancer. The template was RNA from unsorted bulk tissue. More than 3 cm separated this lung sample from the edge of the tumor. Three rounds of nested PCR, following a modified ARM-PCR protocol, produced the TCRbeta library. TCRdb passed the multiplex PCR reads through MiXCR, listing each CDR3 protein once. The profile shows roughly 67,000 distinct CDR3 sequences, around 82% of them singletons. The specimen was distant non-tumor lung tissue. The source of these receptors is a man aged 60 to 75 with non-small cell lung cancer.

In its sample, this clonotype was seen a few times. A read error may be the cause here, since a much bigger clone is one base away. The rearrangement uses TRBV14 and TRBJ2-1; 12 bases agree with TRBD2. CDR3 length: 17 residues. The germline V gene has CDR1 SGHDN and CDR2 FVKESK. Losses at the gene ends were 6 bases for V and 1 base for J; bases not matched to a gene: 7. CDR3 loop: CASRASGGAVSYNEQFF. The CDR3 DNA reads TGTGCCAGCAGGGCTAGCGGGGGGGCCGTGTCCTACAATGAGCAGTTCTTC.

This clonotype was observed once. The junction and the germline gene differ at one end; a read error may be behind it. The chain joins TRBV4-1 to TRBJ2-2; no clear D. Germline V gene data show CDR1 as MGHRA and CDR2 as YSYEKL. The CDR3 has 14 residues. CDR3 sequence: CASSLRDSTGELFF. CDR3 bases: TGCGCCAGCAGCCTAAGGGATAGCACCGGAGAGCTGTTTTTT.

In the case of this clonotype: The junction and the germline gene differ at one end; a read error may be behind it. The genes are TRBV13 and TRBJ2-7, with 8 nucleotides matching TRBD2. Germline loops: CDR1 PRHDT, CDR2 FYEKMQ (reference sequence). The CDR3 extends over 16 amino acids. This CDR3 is CASSSDGRGGSYEQYF. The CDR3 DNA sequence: TGTGCGAGCAGCTCCGATGGACGGGGGGGATCCTACGAGCAGTACTTC.

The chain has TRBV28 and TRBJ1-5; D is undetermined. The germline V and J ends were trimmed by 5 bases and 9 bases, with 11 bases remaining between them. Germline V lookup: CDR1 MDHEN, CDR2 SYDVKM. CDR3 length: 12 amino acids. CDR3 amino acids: CASSLPSGPQHF. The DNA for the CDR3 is TGTGCCAGCAGTCTGCCCAGTGGGCCCCAGCATTTT.

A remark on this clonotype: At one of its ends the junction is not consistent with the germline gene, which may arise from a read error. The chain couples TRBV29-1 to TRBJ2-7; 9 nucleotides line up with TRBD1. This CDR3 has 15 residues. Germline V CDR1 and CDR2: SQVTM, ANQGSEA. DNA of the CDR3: TGCGGCGCAGCAAGGGGGGGACAGGGTTCCCACGAGCAGTATTTC. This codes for CGAARGGQGSHEQYF.

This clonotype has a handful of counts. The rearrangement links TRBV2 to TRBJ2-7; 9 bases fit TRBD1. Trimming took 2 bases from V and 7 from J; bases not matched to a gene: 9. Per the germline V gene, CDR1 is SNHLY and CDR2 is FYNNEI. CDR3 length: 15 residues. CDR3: CASSEKGTGPWEQYF. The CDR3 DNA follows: TGTGCCAGCAGTGAAAAAGGGACAGGGCCCTGGGAGCAGTACTTC.

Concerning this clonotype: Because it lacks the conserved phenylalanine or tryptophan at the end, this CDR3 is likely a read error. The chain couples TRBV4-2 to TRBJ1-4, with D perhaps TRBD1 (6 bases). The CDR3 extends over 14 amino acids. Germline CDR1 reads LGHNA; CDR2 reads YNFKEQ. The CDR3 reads CSSSQGRAGAELFL. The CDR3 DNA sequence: TGTAGCAGCAGCCAAGGTCGGGCAGGGGCGGAACTGTTTTTA.

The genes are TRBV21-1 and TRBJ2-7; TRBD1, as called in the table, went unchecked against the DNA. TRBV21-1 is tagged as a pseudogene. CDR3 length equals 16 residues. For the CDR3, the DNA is TGTGCCAGCACCAAAGCACTGGGACAGAGATCATACGAGCAGTACTTC. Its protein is CASTKALGQRSYEQYF.